This TCR beta chain was obtained from a study of shared clonotypes between healthy human individuals. A remark on this clone: No antigen is known for it.

Study-wide results and caveats: An expected dependence of interdonor clonotype sharing on sequencing depth was noted.

Terminally differentiated effector memory CD45RA+ cells were excluded from the naive CD8 cells, which were CD45RO-negative and positively selected for CCR7. J gave up 3 bases and V 5 bases, and 4 bases lay outside the gene matches. The CDR3 loop spans 15 amino acids. Germline CDR1 reads MNHEY; CDR2 reads SMNVEV (reference sequence). Several immunoSEQ 96-well plates shared each subset's DNA, each plate a replicate. Profiling relied on immunoSEQ multiplex PCR, and the TCRdb table lists in-frame clones only, not all of them. The sample has roughly 590,000 clones, roughly 95% seen once. Sequenced: naive CD8+ T cells sorted from blood. The TCR sequence derives from a young woman in good health. The chain employs TRBV27 and TRBJ1-2, with 12 positions matching TRBD1. The CDR3 DNA reads TGTGCCAGCAGTCCGGGGACAGGGGGCGACTATGGCTACACCTTC. It translates to CASSPGTGGDYGYTF.